This entry concerns a single TCR beta chain. The sample originates from a study of blood T cell repertoires in COVID-19. Study details: Samples taken during acute and convalescent COVID-19 were collected in the United States, Italy and Spain.

Original handling: Using reference gene primer amplification, nucleated cell counts were estimated. Measured with immunoSEQ multiplex PCR; TCRdb has only the in-frame clones, and not every one. V, J and clone size are those of that table, while D and trimming were read from the DNA. The repertoire consists of 200,000 to 300,000 clones, with about nine tenths occurring once and the leading ten covering over 0.65%. J gave up 0 bases and V 3 bases, and 6 bases lay outside the gene matches. This CDR3 is built from 16 residues. Germline assignment: CDR1 MNHNS and CDR2 SASEGT. The J gene is TRBJ1-1, the V gene TRBV6-1; 8 bases agree with TRBD1. The TCR sequence derives from a man between 25 and 39 years old with COVID-19, enrolled during active disease. The sample taken for sequencing was peripheral blood. The CDR3 coding sequence is TGTGCCAGCAGTGAGGCTACGGACAGGGTGAACACTGAAGCTTTCTTT. Its translation: CASSEATDRVNTEAFF.